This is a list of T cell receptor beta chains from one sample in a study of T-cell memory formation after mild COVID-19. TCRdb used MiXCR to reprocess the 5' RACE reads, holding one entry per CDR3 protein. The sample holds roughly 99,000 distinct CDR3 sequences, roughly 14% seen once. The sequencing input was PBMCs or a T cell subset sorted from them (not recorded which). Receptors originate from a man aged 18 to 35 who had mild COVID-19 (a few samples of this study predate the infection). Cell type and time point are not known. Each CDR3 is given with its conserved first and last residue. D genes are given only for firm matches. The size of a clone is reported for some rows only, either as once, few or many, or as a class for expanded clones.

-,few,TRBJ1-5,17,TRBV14,CASSHRVFGGRNQPQHF,TGTGCCAGCAGCCATCGTGTTTTTGGGGGAAGGAATCAGCCCCAGCATTTT
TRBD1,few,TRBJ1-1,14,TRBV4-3,CASSQTLTGSRPFF,TGCGCCAGCAGCCAAACCCTGACAGGGAGCCGGCCTTTCTTT
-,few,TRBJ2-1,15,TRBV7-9,CASSSGGSSYNEQFF,TGTGCCAGCAGCTCTGGGGGCAGCTCCTACAATGAGCAGTTCTTC
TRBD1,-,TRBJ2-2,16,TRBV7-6,CASSLSGGWDTGELFF,TGTGCCAGCAGCTTATCAGGGGGTTGGGACACCGGGGAGCTGTTTTTT
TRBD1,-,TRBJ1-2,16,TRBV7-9,CASSNRTGTHNYGYTF,TGTGCCAGCAGCAACCGGACAGGGACCCACAACTATGGCTACACCTTC
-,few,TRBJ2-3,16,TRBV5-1,CASSFRGSTATDTQYF,TGCGCCAGCAGCTTCCGGGGGTCCACGGCTACGGATACGCAGTATTTT
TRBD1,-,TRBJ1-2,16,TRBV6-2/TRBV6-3,CASSYSRDRGSYGYTF,TGTGCCAGCAGTTACTCCAGGGACAGGGGATCCTATGGCTACACCTTC
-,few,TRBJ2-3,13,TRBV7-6,CASSLYSGDTQYF,TGTGCCAGCAGCCTCTACTCAGGAGATACGCAGTATTTT
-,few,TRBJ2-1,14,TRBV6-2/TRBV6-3,CASSYDGPLDEQFF,TGTGCCAGCAGTTACGACGGTCCCCTAGATGAGCAGTTCTTC
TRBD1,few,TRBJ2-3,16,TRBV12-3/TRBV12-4,CASTEYGQGPTDTQYF,TGTGCCAGCACCGAATATGGACAGGGCCCCACAGATACGCAGTATTTT
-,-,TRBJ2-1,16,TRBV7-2,CASSYPGTSSYNEQFF,TGTGCCAGCAGTTATCCTGGGACATCGTCCTACAATGAGCAGTTCTTC
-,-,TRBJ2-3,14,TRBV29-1,CSVDEGRSTDTQYF,TGCAGCGTTGACGAGGGGCGCAGCACAGATACGCAGTATTTT
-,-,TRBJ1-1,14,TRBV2,CASKPDAVRPEAFF,TGTGCCAGCAAGCCGGACGCAGTCAGGCCTGAAGCTTTCTTT
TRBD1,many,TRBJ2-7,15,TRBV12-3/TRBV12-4,CASNPSGQGSHEQYF,TGTGCCAGCAACCCCTCCGGACAGGGGTCTCACGAGCAGTACTTC
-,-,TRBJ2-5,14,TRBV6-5,CASSPLLQGETQYF,TGTGCCAGCAGCCCGTTGTTACAAGGGGAGACCCAGTACTTC
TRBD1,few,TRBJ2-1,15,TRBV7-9,CASSPRDRGVDEQFF,TGTGCCAGCAGCCCCCGGGACAGGGGTGTGGATGAGCAGTTCTTC
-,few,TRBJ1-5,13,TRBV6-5,CASAPQPNQPQHF,TGTGCCAGCGCCCCCCAGCCCAATCAGCCCCAGCATTTT
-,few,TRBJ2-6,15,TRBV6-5,CASTWGRPGANVLTF,TGTGCCAGCACCTGGGGGAGGCCTGGGGCCAACGTCCTGACTTTC
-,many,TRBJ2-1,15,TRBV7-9,CASNTPEEYSNEQFF,TGTGCCAGCAACACACCCGAAGAATATAGCAATGAGCAGTTCTTC
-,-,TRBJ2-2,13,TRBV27,CASSSPGTGELFF,TGTGCCAGCAGTTCCCCCGGCACCGGGGAGCTGTTTTTT
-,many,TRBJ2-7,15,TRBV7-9,CASSQSLTGSYEQYF,TGTGCCAGCAGCCAGAGCCTGACGGGTTCCTACGAGCAGTACTTC
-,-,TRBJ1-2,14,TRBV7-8,CASSLDSKEDGYTF,TGTGCCAGCAGCTTAGACTCCAAGGAAGATGGCTACACCTTC
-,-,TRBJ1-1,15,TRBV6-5,CASSYSGRSGTEAFF,TGTGCCAGCAGTTACTCCGGCAGGAGCGGAACTGAAGCTTTCTTT
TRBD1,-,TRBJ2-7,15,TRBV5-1,CASSQPNRGKNEQYF,TGCGCCAGCAGCCAACCGAACAGGGGTAAGAACGAGCAGTACTTC
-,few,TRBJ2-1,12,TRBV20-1,CSAPEVGENQFF,TGCAGTGCTCCTGAAGTCGGGGAGAACCAGTTCTTC
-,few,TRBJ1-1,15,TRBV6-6,CASGPTGQMNTEAFF,TGTGCCAGCGGGCCGACAGGCCAAATGAACACTGAAGCTTTCTTT
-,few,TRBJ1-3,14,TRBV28,CASSHQGLGNTIYF,TGTGCCAGCAGTCATCAGGGGCTCGGAAACACCATATATTTT
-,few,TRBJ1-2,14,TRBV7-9,CASSLSGEPRGYTF,TGTGCCAGCAGCTTATCCGGGGAGCCCCGGGGCTACACCTTC
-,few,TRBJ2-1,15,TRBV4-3,CASSQGAQPRNEQFF,TGCGCCAGCAGCCAAGGGGCCCAACCTCGGAATGAGCAGTTCTTC
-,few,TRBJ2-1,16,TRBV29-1,CSAKGSRDRAINEQFF,TGCAGCGCCAAAGGGTCCCGGGACCGGGCTATCAATGAGCAGTTCTTC
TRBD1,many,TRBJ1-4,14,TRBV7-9,CASSFTGGNEKLFF,TGTGCCAGCAGCTTCACAGGGGGCAATGAAAAACTGTTTTTT
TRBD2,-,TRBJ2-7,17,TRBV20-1,CSAPIGTSGGLLYEQYF,TGCAGCGCGCCCATCGGGACTAGCGGGGGACTCCTCTACGAGCAGTACTTC
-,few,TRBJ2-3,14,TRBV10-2,CASSVSSISDTQYF,TGCGCCAGCAGTGTATCTAGCATTTCAGATACGCAGTATTTT
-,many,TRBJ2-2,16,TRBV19,CASSVDRVPNTGELFF,TGTGCCAGTAGTGTAGACAGAGTCCCGAACACCGGGGAGCTGTTTTTT
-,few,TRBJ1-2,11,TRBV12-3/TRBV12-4,CASSPGWGYTF,TGTGCCAGCAGCCCCGGCTGGGGCTACACCTTC
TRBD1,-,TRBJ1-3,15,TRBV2,CASSAGTGAGNTIYF,TGTGCCAGCAGTGCCGGGACAGGGGCTGGAAACACCATATATTTT
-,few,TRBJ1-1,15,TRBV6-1,CASSETRGALTEAFF,TGTGCCAGCAGTGAAACACGGGGGGCGCTGACTGAAGCTTTCTTT
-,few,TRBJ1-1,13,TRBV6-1,CATAGNSYTEAFF,TGTGCCACAGCCGGGAATTCATACACTGAAGCTTTCTTT
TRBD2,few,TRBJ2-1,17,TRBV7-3,CASSARPSGSTYNEQFF,TGTGCCAGCAGCGCCCGACCTAGCGGTTCAACCTACAATGAGCAGTTCTTC
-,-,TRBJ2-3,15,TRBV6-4,CASSDGAGGADTQYF,TGTGCCAGCAGTGACGGGGCCGGGGGTGCAGATACGCAGTATTTT